The rows below give T cell receptor beta chains drawn from one sample of a study of naive and memory T cell subsets. Each CDR3 protein gets one entry after TCRdb re-called the UMI-ligation and nested PCR reads with MiXCR. The profile shows 80,000 to 95,000 distinct CDR3 sequences, approximately 9.2% of them singletons. What was sequenced was naive CD8+ T cells from blood. These receptors were collected from a human donor in good health. Both conserved end residues are part of each CDR3. The order of the fields is V gene, D gene, clone size, J gene, CDR3 DNA, CDR3 protein. A D gene is named only where the DNA matches it firmly. Clone size is not always given. Where it is, it says once, few, many or a class for expanded clones.

>TRBV2|-|-|TRBJ1-5
TGTGCCAGCAGTGAACAGGGGTTATACAATCAGCCCCAGCATTTT
CASSEQGLYNQPQHF
>TRBV12-5|-|many|TRBJ1-1
TGTGCTAGTGGTCCGACCCCGAACACTGAAGCTTTCTTT
CASGPTPNTEAFF
>TRBV28|-|-|TRBJ2-7
TGTGCCAGCAGCTTTACGGACAGCTCTGCCACCGACTACGAGCAGTACTTC
CASSFTDSSATDYEQYF
>TRBV4-3|-|few|TRBJ2-1
TGCGCCAGCAGCCAAGATTACCCCGGGACTGGCTACAATGAGCAGTTCTTC
CASSQDYPGTGYNEQFF
>TRBV27|-|few|TRBJ2-7
TGTGCCAGCAGTTTAACGGGCGGGGTCACCTACGAGCAGTACTTC
CASSLTGGVTYEQYF
>TRBV9|-|many|TRBJ2-3
TGTGCCAGCAGCGTAGCAGGTGGATATACAGATACGCAGTATTTT
CASSVAGGYTDTQYF
>TRBV12-3/TRBV12-4|-|few|TRBJ2-2
TGTGCCAGCAGTTTAGCGGGAAATACCGGGGAGCTGTTTTTT
CASSLAGNTGELFF
>TRBV4-3|TRBD1|many|TRBJ1-4
TGCGCCAGCAGCCTCACCCCGGACAGGAACCTCGAAAAACTGTTTTTT
CASSLTPDRNLEKLFF
>TRBV7-9|-|few|TRBJ2-2
TGTGCCAGCAGCCCTCCCCGCGGACAGATGAACACCGGGGAGCTGTTTTTT
CASSPPRGQMNTGELFF
>TRBV5-1|-|few|TRBJ1-2
TGCGCCAGCAGCTCATCGGGACACCCCTACACCTTC
CASSSSGHPYTF
>TRBV20-1|-|many|TRBJ1-1
TGCAGTGCCGACCAGGGGTCGACTGAAGCTTTCTTT
CSADQGSTEAFF
>TRBV6-1|-|few|TRBJ2-7
TGTGCCAGCAGCGAAGCCCCGTGGGACAAGACCTTTCCCGAGCAGTACTTC
CASSEAPWDKTFPEQYF
>TRBV4-2|TRBD2|many|TRBJ2-7
TGTGCCAGCAGCCAAGAACCACTAGCGGGAGATGAGCAGTACTTC
CASSQEPLAGDEQYF
>TRBV6-2/TRBV6-3|-|many|TRBJ2-1
TGTGCCAGCAGTTCCCGGGTTGAGCAGTTCTTC
CASSSRVEQFF
>TRBV29-1|-|-|TRBJ2-3
TGCAGCGTTGATCTGGGTGACCTGGATACGCAGTATTTT
CSVDLGDLDTQYF
>TRBV27|TRBD2|-|TRBJ2-1
TGTGCCAGCAGCCCTACTTCTAGCGGGTCATACAATGAGCAGTTCTTC
CASSPTSSGSYNEQFF
>TRBV4-1|TRBD1|many|TRBJ1-1
TGCGCCAGCAGCCCTAAACAGGGGACTGAAGCTTTCTTT
CASSPKQGTEAFF
>TRBV2|TRBD1|-|TRBJ1-5
TGTGCCAGCCAGGGGGTTACGGATCAGCCCCAGCATTTT
CASQGVTDQPQHF
>TRBV6-5|TRBD1|-|TRBJ2-3
TGTGCCAGCAGCCCCGGGACAGGGTCGGGCATGGATACGCAGTATTTT
CASSPGTGSGMDTQYF
>TRBV24-1|-|few|TRBJ1-2
TGTGCAACGGAGGGGCCACTGGGCTACACCTTC
CATEGPLGYTF